The source of this TCR beta chain is a study of siplizumab effects on memory and regulatory T cells. Study-level results: The authors mapped only a minor fraction of alloreactive clones to unstimulated subsets. The study found naive T cells seemingly more diverse than memory cells and seemingly major alloresponse contributors. Siplizumab brought about a significant reduction in alloreactive sequences traceable to unstimulated CD4+ memory cells. Alloreactive CD4+ clones that could be mapped were on average approximately 69% Treg-derived with siplizumab, against roughly 25% in controls.

Profiling relied on immunoSEQ multiplex PCR, and the TCRdb table lists in-frame clones only, not all of them. The sample lists roughly 100,000 clones, about 93% occurring once. Remarks on this clone: Its target is unknown. One junction end disagrees with the germline gene, perhaps due to a read error.

CDR3 size: 14 residues. Germline V gives CDR1 MNHNS, CDR2 SASEGT. This clonotype was obtained from a human donor in good health. The sequenced sample consisted of Tregs sorted from blood. The chain joins TRBV6-1 to TRBJ1-3; 8 bases align to TRBD1. CDR3 region: CAISARGPGNTIYF. CDR3 bases: TGTGCCATCAGTGCCAGGGGGCCTGGAAACACCATATATTTT.